This is a list of T cell receptor beta chains from one sample in a study of blood T cell repertoires in COVID-19. Assay used: immunoSEQ multiplex PCR; TCRdb lists only in-frame clones, some missing. Counted here are about 99,000 clones, just under 85% occurring once; the ten biggest clones make up about 3.3%. The sample taken for sequencing was peripheral blood. These receptors were obtained from a woman at least 80 years old with active or convalescent COVID-19. Both conserved end residues are trimmed from each CDR3. Fields, in order: V gene, J gene, CDR3 length, CDR3 protein.

v_call: TRBV24-1; j_call: TRBJ1-5; cdr3_length: 13; cdr3_aa: APPYDTPNGQPQH
v_call: TRBV7-9; j_call: TRBJ1-1; cdr3_length: 12; cdr3_aa: ASSFPDRGPEAF
v_call: TRBV20-1; j_call: TRBJ1-2; cdr3_length: 8; cdr3_aa: SASLGGYT
v_call: TRBV2; j_call: TRBJ1-4; cdr3_length: 12; cdr3_aa: ASRTRGNAEKLF
v_call: TRBV29-1; j_call: TRBJ2-3; cdr3_length: 10; cdr3_aa: SVSAGLDTQY
v_call: TRBV19; j_call: TRBJ2-3; cdr3_length: 11; cdr3_aa: ASSKGGFDTQY
v_call: TRBV5-6; j_call: TRBJ1-2; cdr3_length: 10; cdr3_aa: ASSLLGGGYT
v_call: TRBV28; j_call: TRBJ1-4; cdr3_length: 13; cdr3_aa: ASSTNRDWGEKLF
v_call: TRBV28; j_call: TRBJ1-2; cdr3_length: 11; cdr3_aa: ASSEDKKGGYT
v_call: TRBV7-2; j_call: TRBJ2-3; cdr3_length: 12; cdr3_aa: ASSSQGSTDAQY
v_call: TRBV15; j_call: TRBJ1-3; cdr3_length: 11; cdr3_aa: ATMTGSGNTIY
v_call: TRBV10-3; j_call: TRBJ2-2; cdr3_length: 12; cdr3_aa: AISLAGNTGELF
v_call: TRBV19; j_call: TRBJ1-6; cdr3_length: 11; cdr3_aa: ASCATGDSPLH
v_call: TRBV23-1; j_call: TRBJ1-4; cdr3_length: 14; cdr3_aa: ASRGGQIPTNEKLF
v_call: TRBV2; j_call: TRBJ1-5; cdr3_length: 14; cdr3_aa: ASSVRGASGNQPQH
v_call: TRBV5-1; j_call: TRBJ1-6; cdr3_length: 14; cdr3_aa: ASSSTAGTGNSPLH
v_call: TRBV5-1; j_call: TRBJ1-6; cdr3_length: 15; cdr3_aa: ASSLAGTGFPGFLLH
v_call: TRBV4-1; j_call: TRBJ2-6; cdr3_length: 19; cdr3_aa: ASSQDRRTGLFGSGANVLT
v_call: TRBV15; j_call: TRBJ1-5; cdr3_length: 12; cdr3_aa: ATSGGAGNQPQH
v_call: TRBV5-1; j_call: TRBJ2-3; cdr3_length: 12; cdr3_aa: ASSGHFSTDTQY
v_call: TRBV24-1; j_call: TRBJ2-7; cdr3_length: 12; cdr3_aa: ATSDTGISYEQY
v_call: TRBV7-2; j_call: TRBJ1-3; cdr3_length: 12; cdr3_aa: ASSPQDSPRTIY
v_call: TRBV29-1; j_call: TRBJ1-1; cdr3_length: 9; cdr3_aa: SVLGAVEAF
v_call: TRBV12-3/TRBV12-4; j_call: TRBJ1-1; cdr3_length: 11; cdr3_aa: ASVAGGGTEAF
v_call: TRBV9; j_call: TRBJ2-3; cdr3_length: 11; cdr3_aa: ASSQEITDTQY
v_call: TRBV10-3; j_call: TRBJ2-3; cdr3_length: 13; cdr3_aa: AIGAGTGKTDTQY
v_call: TRBV18; j_call: TRBJ2-2; cdr3_length: 13; cdr3_aa: ASSLMASGAGELF
v_call: TRBV7-2; j_call: TRBJ2-7; cdr3_length: 11; cdr3_aa: ASKGQGMNEQY
v_call: TRBV6-1; j_call: TRBJ1-5; cdr3_length: 18; cdr3_aa: ASSETFAGTGLSGLQPQH
v_call: TRBV29-1; j_call: TRBJ2-3; cdr3_length: 13; cdr3_aa: SVLRGTGGTDTQY
v_call: TRBV29-1; j_call: TRBJ1-1; cdr3_length: 11; cdr3_aa: SVDTGGNTEAF
v_call: TRBV5-1; j_call: TRBJ1-6; cdr3_length: 11; cdr3_aa: ASHRGRNSPLH
v_call: TRBV9; j_call: TRBJ2-3; cdr3_length: 13; cdr3_aa: ASSGAGAGTDTQY
v_call: TRBV7-3; j_call: TRBJ2-1; cdr3_length: 13; cdr3_aa: ASSPQSGGYNEQF
v_call: TRBV5-1; j_call: TRBJ2-3; cdr3_length: 11; cdr3_aa: ASSGGEPNTQY
v_call: TRBV7-2; j_call: TRBJ2-5; cdr3_length: 14; cdr3_aa: ASSARQGLNQETQY
v_call: TRBV7-2; j_call: TRBJ1-3; cdr3_length: 13; cdr3_aa: ASSFYDRAGNTIY
v_call: TRBV5-1; j_call: TRBJ2-5; cdr3_length: 11; cdr3_aa: ASSTGGQETQY
v_call: TRBV24-1; j_call: TRBJ2-3; cdr3_length: 15; cdr3_aa: ATSDPRGQGRTDTQY
v_call: TRBV5-1; j_call: TRBJ1-5; cdr3_length: 13; cdr3_aa: ASSLFGEVSQPQH
v_call: TRBV6-2/TRBV6-3; j_call: TRBJ1-1; cdr3_length: 14; cdr3_aa: ASSVLTGGMNTEAF
v_call: TRBV5-1; j_call: TRBJ2-5; cdr3_length: 14; cdr3_aa: ASSLRGSGYQETQY
v_call: TRBV3-1/TRBV3-2; j_call: TRBJ1-2; cdr3_length: 14; cdr3_aa: ASSLIGGAVRYGYT
v_call: TRBV28; j_call: TRBJ1-5; cdr3_length: 13; cdr3_aa: ASSLGGTHNQPQH
v_call: TRBV15; j_call: TRBJ2-6; cdr3_length: 15; cdr3_aa: ATSRDSKSSGANVLT
v_call: TRBV19; j_call: TRBJ1-2; cdr3_length: 13; cdr3_aa: ASSPNPGTAYGYT
v_call: TRBV7-2; j_call: TRBJ1-4; cdr3_length: 14; cdr3_aa: ASSRTGVVTNEKLF
v_call: TRBV4-1; j_call: TRBJ1-2; cdr3_length: 13; cdr3_aa: ASSQGRGIDYGYT
v_call: TRBV24-1; j_call: TRBJ2-1; cdr3_length: 13; cdr3_aa: ATSDGLAGSNEQF
v_call: TRBV19; j_call: TRBJ2-5; cdr3_length: 14; cdr3_aa: ASSTYGLVGSETQY
v_call: TRBV2; j_call: TRBJ1-6; cdr3_length: 13; cdr3_aa: ASSGQGGGNSPLH
v_call: TRBV7-2; j_call: TRBJ2-2; cdr3_length: 13; cdr3_aa: ASSRGTVRTGELF
v_call: TRBV13; j_call: TRBJ1-1; cdr3_length: 11; cdr3_aa: ASSLGLAAEAF
v_call: TRBV25-1; j_call: TRBJ1-1; cdr3_length: 12; cdr3_aa: ASKAEGWGTEAF